Shown below are 30 T cell receptor beta chains from a single sample sequenced in a study of T cell responses to AZD1222 COVID-19 vaccine. Clones were read by immunoSEQ multiplex PCR, and TCRdb kept only the in-frame ones, dropping some. The table records about 150,000 clones, more than 70% of them present only once. The sample in question was peripheral blood, obtained 28 days after the second AZD1222 dose. The receptors derive from an adult who received the AZD1222 COVID-19 vaccine.

The chain uses TRBV25-1 and TRBJ1-6, with 7 bases identical to TRBD1. In germline, CDR1 is MGHDK, CDR2 SYGVNS. V lost 3 bases, J lost 8 bases, and 4 bases stayed unmatched. The CDR3 contains 14 residues. The CDR3 bases are TGTGCCAGCAGTGACTCGACAGGGTATTCACCCCTCCACTTT. Translation gives CASSDSTGYSPLHF.

This clone showed up just once. V is TRBV4-2 and J is TRBJ1-6; D call uncertain. V was shortened by 3 bases and J by 7 bases, with 7 bases between the two germline ends. The CDR3 sequence is 13 residues long. Germline V lookup: CDR1 LGHNA, CDR2 YNFKEQ. Written as DNA, the CDR3 is TGTGCCAGCAGCCAGGCGAGGAATTCACCCCTCCACTTT. It translates to CASSQARNSPLHF.

This clone was seen just once. The rearrangement uses TRBV5-1 and TRBJ2-3; the D gene could be TRBD1 or TRBD2 (6 bases each). Germline values: CDR1 SGHRS, CDR2 YFSETQ. Trimming stripped 0 bases from V and 3 bases from J, with 14 bases between. The CDR3 consists of 16 residues. The CDR3: CASSLGGQGGTDTQYF. The CDR3 DNA reads TGCGCCAGCAGCTTGGGGGGACAAGGAGGGACAGATACGCAGTATTTT.

This chain connects TRBV28 to TRBJ1-3; D is ambiguous. Trimming took off 5 bases at V and 0 bases at J, with 8 bases between the two ends. This CDR3 spans 14 amino acids. Germline V CDR1 and CDR2: MDHEN, SYDVKM. The CDR3 loop reads CASSPRSSGNTIYF. CDR3 nucleotides: TGTGCCAGCAGTCCTCGGTCCTCTGGAAACACCATATATTTT.

The genes are TRBV7-2 and TRBJ1-5; TRBD1 might be the D (5 bases). V was pared by 1 base and J by 3 bases, with 10 bases between. This CDR3 is 15 amino acids long. From germline, CDR1 is SGHTA and CDR2 FQGNSA. CDR3 amino acids: CASSLGQGLNQPQHF. The CDR3 coding sequence is TGTGCCAGCAGCTTAGGGCAGGGTCTCAATCAGCCCCAGCATTTT.

This sequence joins TRBV30 and TRBJ2-1, with no clear D. The V and J ends lost 0 bases and 0 bases respectively, with 12 bases between them. CDR1 and CDR2 from the germline V gene are GTSNPN and SVGIG (reference sequence). There are 16 residues in the CDR3. CDR3 loop: CAWSVQSTYSYNEQFF. The CDR3 region has the DNA TGTGCCTGGAGTGTACAATCTACCTACTCCTACAATGAGCAGTTCTTC.

This clone has only one observation. The sample contains more than one DNA sequence encoding this CDR3. V usage is TRBV18 and J usage is TRBJ1-5; D is unresolved. Germline loops: CDR1 KGHSH, CDR2 LQKENI. The CDR3 is 13 residues long. V was pared by 6 bases and J by 4 bases, with 10 bases between. The CDR3 loop reads CASSPGENQPQHF. CDR3 coding DNA: TGTGCCAGCTCCCCCGGGGAGAATCAGCCCCAGCATTTT.

This chain links TRBV7-3 with TRBJ2-2, with D maybe TRBD2 (5 bases). This CDR3 spans 13 amino acids. Deletions cut 5 bases from V and 10 bases from J, with 14 bases between. CDR1 is SGHTA and CDR2 is FQGTGA in the germline V gene. The CDR3: CASSANEGMELFF. The CDR3 DNA is TGTGCCAGCAGCGCAAACGAGGGTATGGAGCTGTTTTTT.

This rearrangement joins TRBV18 to TRBJ1-1; 7 nucleotides match TRBD1. The CDR3 has 16 amino acids. Germline CDR1 and CDR2: KGHSH and LQKENI. V shed 6 bases and J 3 bases; nucleotides not matched to a gene: 13. The CDR3 region is CASSTLQGVLDTEAFF. The CDR3 region has the DNA TGTGCCAGCTCGACCCTCCAGGGGGTATTGGACACTGAAGCTTTCTTT.

V and J are TRBV6-5 and TRBJ1-1; no definite D call. Germline values: CDR1 MNHEY, CDR2 SVGAGI. Trimming pared 6 bases from V and 2 bases from J, leaving 13 bases between. The CDR3 runs 14 residues. CDR3 protein: CASSTKQKNTEAFF. The CDR3 bases are TGTGCCAGCAGCACTAAACAGAAAAACACTGAAGCTTTCTTT.

The chain joins TRBV19 to TRBJ1-5; D call uncertain. Trimming shortened V by 6 bases and J by 6 bases, and 12 bases separated the two germline ends. The CDR3 runs 13 residues. The germline CDR1 and CDR2 sequences are LNHDA and SQIVND (reference sequence). The DNA of the CDR3 is TGTGCCAGTAGCACCTGGGAGGGTCAGCCCCAGCATTTT. Amino acid sequence: CASSTWEGQPQHF.

This rearrangement joins TRBV29-1 to TRBJ1-3; tentative D call: TRBD1 (5 bases). This CDR3 is 14 amino acids long. V was pared by 6 bases and J by 0 bases, with 12 bases between. CDR1 is SQVTM, CDR2 ANQGSEA, per germline. The CDR3 nucleotides are TGCAGCGTCCAAAAAGGGGTCTCTGGAAACACCATATATTTT. It specifies CSVQKGVSGNTIYF.

This clone was found a few times. The chain uses TRBV10-2 and TRBJ2-7; D is perhaps TRBD2 (6 bases). V was pared by 3 bases and J by 1 base, with 16 bases between. The CDR3 is 16 amino acids. CDR1 WSHSY and CDR2 SAAADI come from the germline V gene. The CDR3: CASSDVGGSRSYEQYF. Here the CDR3 DNA reads TGCGCCAGCAGTGACGTGGGAGGCTCGAGATCCTACGAGCAGTACTTC.

In this sample, this clone turned up a few times. The chain employs TRBV1 and TRBJ1-6; TRBD1, the D gene given by the table, was not confirmed from the DNA. TRBV1 is reported as a pseudogene. CDR3 length: 11 residues. The CDR3 sequence: CTSSHQSPLHF. The CDR3, as DNA: TGCACCAGCAGCCATCAATCACCCCTCCACTTT.

The chain combines TRBV27 with TRBJ1-1; 12 bases are shared with TRBD1. The V gene end was trimmed by 4 bases and the J gene end by 5 bases; junction bases not matched to a gene: 8. The CDR3 loop spans 16 amino acids. CDR1 and CDR2 from the germline V gene are MNHEY and SMNVEV (reference sequence). CDR3 in DNA: TGTGCCAGCAGTTGGGGACAGGGGGCTCGGAAGACTGAAGCTTTCTTT. Its protein product is CASSWGQGARKTEAFF.

This clone occurred once. This chain links TRBV7-2 with TRBJ2-5; 10 bases are a match to TRBD2. The CDR3 extends over 15 amino acids. Germline CDR1 is SGHTA and CDR2 is FQGNSA. J gave up 2 bases and V 9 bases, and 9 bases lay outside the gene matches. CDR3 coding DNA: TGTGCCAGTACTAGACTAGCGGGCGTGCAAGAGACCCAGTACTTC. Its protein product is CASTRLAGVQETQYF.

The gene calls are TRBV18 and TRBJ1-5; a weak D match, TRBD1 (6 bases). This CDR3 spans 14 amino acids. V lost 2 bases, J lost 2 bases, and 7 bases lay in between. CDR1 and CDR2 from the germline V gene are KGHSH and LQKENI. CDR3 amino acids: CASSPSGGNQPQHF. CDR3 nucleotides: TGTGCCAGCTCACCATCAGGGGGCAATCAGCCCCAGCATTTT. Variable domain in full (rest from reference TRBV18 and TRBJ1-5): NAGVMQNPRHLVRRRGQEARLRCSPMKGHSHVYWYRQLPEEGLKFMVYLQKENIIDESGMPKERFSAEFPKEGPSILRIQQVVRGDSAAYFCASSPSGGNQPQHFGDGTRLSIL.

This clone occurred once. The V and J genes are TRBV27 and TRBJ2-7; D is possibly TRBD2 (5 bases). CDR3 size: 13 residues. Germline CDR1 MNHEY, CDR2 SMNVEV (reference sequence). V dropped 4 bases and J dropped 4 bases, with 11 bases sitting between them. In DNA form, the CDR3 reads TGTGCCAGCAGTTGGACCCGGGGATACGAGCAGTACTTC. It yields the protein CASSWTRGYEQYF.

This chain joins TRBV19 and TRBJ2-1; 9 bases fit TRBD1. The CDR3 has 15 amino acids. Trimming at V came to 1 base and at J to 8 bases, leaving 6 bases not matched to a gene. The germline CDR1 and CDR2 sequences are LNHDA and SQIVND (reference sequence). CDR3 residues: CASSIGGTGNYEQFF. CDR3 DNA sequence: TGTGCCAGTAGTATAGGTGGGACAGGGAACTATGAGCAGTTCTTC.

The chain joins TRBV5-1 to TRBJ2-7; perhaps TRBD1 as D (5 bases). This CDR3 is built from 14 residues. CDR1 and CDR2 from the germline V gene are SGHRS and YFSETQ. The V end lost 0 bases, the J end lost 6 bases, and 13 bases lay between the germline ends. The CDR3 here is CASSLGTNQGEQYF. DNA for the CDR3: TGCGCCAGCAGCTTGGGGACAAACCAGGGCGAGCAGTACTTC.

The chain has TRBV5-6 and TRBJ2-5; TRBD1 or TRBD2 may be the D gene (5 bases each). The V gene's germline CDR1 is SGHDT and CDR2 YYEEEE. V gave up 1 base and J gave up 1 base, with 8 bases separating them. The CDR3 runs to 14 residues. The CDR3, as DNA: TGTGCCAGCAGCTTGAAGGGGACCCAAGAGACCCAGTACTTC. This codes for CASSLKGTQETQYF.

The J gene is TRBJ1-5, the V gene TRBV7-2, with D perhaps TRBD1 (6 bases). Trimming shortened V by 8 bases and J by 0 bases, and 20 bases separated the two germline ends. The germline V gene has CDR1 SGHTA and CDR2 FQGNSA. This CDR3 has 17 residues. CDR3 region: CASGYATGHYSNQPQHF. For the CDR3, the DNA is TGTGCCAGCGGCTACGCGACGGGACATTATAGCAATCAGCCCCAGCATTTT.

V gene TRBV19 combines with J gene TRBJ1-1; 8 bases line up with TRBD1. The CDR3 is 14 residues long. CDR1 and CDR2 (germline): LNHDA, SQIVND (reference sequence). Trimming took 7 bases from V and 3 from J; bases not matched to a gene: 7. CDR3 protein: CASTFTGGDTEAFF. The CDR3 nucleotides read TGTGCCAGTACATTCACAGGGGGAGACACTGAAGCTTTCTTT. Drawing the rest from reference TRBV19 and TRBJ1-1, the complete variable domain is DGGITQSPKYLFRKEGQNVTLSCEQNLNHDAMYWYRQDPGQGLRLIYYSQIVNDFQKGDIAEGYSVSREKKESFPLTVTSAQKNPTAFYLCASTFTGGDTEAFFGQGTRLTVV.

The rearrangement joins TRBV5-1 to TRBJ2-1, with D uncertain. Per the germline V gene, CDR1 is SGHRS and CDR2 is YFSETQ. CDR3 size: 12 residues. V lost 1 base and J lost 9, with 8 bases in between. The CDR3 loop reads CASSLRVPEQFF. The DNA for the CDR3 is TGCGCCAGCAGCTTGCGGGTGCCTGAGCAGTTCTTC.

This clone was detected many times. V and J are TRBV7-9 and TRBJ1-2; D gene unclear. Germline lookup yields CDR1 SEHNR and CDR2 FQNEAQ (reference sequence). The CDR3 is made up of 14 amino acids. The ends were cut back, 5 bases at V and 3 bases at J, with 13 bases in the middle. The DNA for the CDR3 is TGTGCCAGCAGCCCCCTACAGCAACACTATGGCTACACCTTC. It is translated as CASSPLQQHYGYTF.

The chain uses TRBV7-3 and TRBJ2-1; D gene ambiguous. CDR1 SGHTA and CDR2 FQGTGA come from the germline V gene. V was cut by 4 bases and J by 0 bases, with 13 bases left in between. The CDR3 is made up of 16 amino acids. CDR3 amino acids: CASSSVTGSSYNEQFF. CDR3 sequence (DNA): TGTGCCAGCAGCTCCGTGACGGGCAGCTCCTACAATGAGCAGTTCTTC. Combining the CDR3 with reference TRBV7-3 and TRBJ2-1 gives the whole variable domain GAGVSQTPSNKVTEKGKYVELRCDPISGHTALYWYRQSLGQGPEFLIYFQGTGAADDSGLPNDRFFAVRPEGSVSTLKIQRTERGDSAVYLCASSSVTGSSYNEQFFGPGTRLTVL.

In this sample, this clone turned up once. J is TRBJ1-2 and V is TRBV18; D is uncertain. Germline lookup yields CDR1 KGHSH and CDR2 LQKENI. Trimming removed 1 base from V and 4 bases from J, with 7 bases in between. This CDR3 has 13 residues. In DNA, the CDR3 is TGTGCCAGCTCACCACGGTCGCGCTATGGCTACACCTTC. The encoded protein is CASSPRSRYGYTF.

This chain uses TRBV19 with TRBJ1-2; maybe TRBD1 (6 bases). This CDR3 comprises 16 residues. Germline lookup yields CDR1 LNHDA and CDR2 SQIVND (reference sequence). The ends were cut back, 3 bases at V and 3 bases at J, with 17 bases in the middle. The CDR3, as DNA: TGTGCCAGTAGTATGTGGGGGGGCCTGTCGGACTATGGCTACACCTTC. This sequence encodes CASSMWGGLSDYGYTF.

This chain uses TRBV6-2 or TRBV6-3 with TRBJ2-1; maybe TRBD2 (6 bases). Germline V lookup: CDR1 MNHEY, CDR2 SVGEGT. Trimming took off 3 bases at V and 3 bases at J, with 18 bases between the two ends. This CDR3 comprises 17 residues. The CDR3 loop reads CASSYPTRDIVYNEQFF. The CDR3 nucleotides are TGTGCCAGCAGTTATCCGACTAGGGATATAGTCTACAATGAGCAGTTCTTC.

V and J are TRBV7-9 and TRBJ2-2; 9 bases agree with TRBD2. The germline CDR1 and CDR2 sequences are SEHNR and FQNEAQ (reference sequence). The CDR3 has 15 residues. V dropped 5 bases and J dropped 7; count of bases not matched to a gene: 8. CDR3 sequence: CASSPRGAGGGELFF. The CDR3 nucleotides read TGTGCCAGCAGCCCCCGCGGAGCGGGAGGCGGGGAGCTGTTTTTT.